The 16 T cell receptor beta chains below were found in one sample sequenced in a study of T cell repertoires in aging, cancer and after chemotherapy. TRB rearrangements spanning V, D and J were amplified using mixed TRB-A/B primers. TCRdb processed the multiplex PCR reads anew with MiXCR; each CDR3 protein has one entry. The sample records several thousand distinct CDR3 sequences, 25% to 30% being singletons. The template was genomic DNA from peripheral blood, not RNA. Sequenced input: blood. These receptors originate from a human donor in good health.

In its sample, this clonotype ranks as medium-sized. The chain has TRBV30 and TRBJ1-5; D call uncertain. This CDR3 contains 15 residues. The V gene's germline CDR1 is GTSNPN and CDR2 SVGIG (reference sequence). V lost 0 bases, J lost 4 bases, and 13 bases lay in between. Here the CDR3 reads CAWSVQLAGNQPQHF. CDR3 in DNA: TGTGCCTGGAGTGTACAATTAGCGGGAAATCAGCCCCAGCATTTT.

About this clonotype itself: This clone may be a read error of a much larger clone one base away. The chain employs TRBV5-1 and TRBJ2-1, with 10 bases fitting TRBD2. Germline values: CDR1 SGHRS, CDR2 YFSETQ. The CDR3 loop spans 16 amino acids. Here the CDR3 reads CASSLKREGTVDEQFF. The CDR3 DNA follows: TGTGCCAGCAGCTTGAAGCGGGAGGGAACAGTGGATGAGCAGTTCTTC.

Turning to this clonotype: A much more abundant neighbour one base away suggests this may be a read error. DNA for the CDR3: TGTGCCAGCAGCTTAGACTTCGGAGGTTACAATGAGCAGTTCTTC. It yields the protein CASSLDFGGYNEQFF. This chain joins TRBV7-9 and TRBJ2-1; D may be TRBD2 (5 bases). This CDR3 is built from 15 residues. V lost 1 base and J 4 bases, leaving 11 bases between the germline ends. Germline V lookup: CDR1 SEHNR, CDR2 FQNEAQ (reference sequence).

The gene calls are TRBV19 and TRBJ2-5; D is uncertain. V shed 1 base and J shed 0 bases, with 6 bases lying between them. Germline V gene data show CDR1 as LNHDA and CDR2 as SQIVND (reference sequence). The CDR3 consists of 14 residues. CDR3 bases: TGTGCCAGTAGTATAGCAGAGGACCAAGAGACCCAGTACTTC. Residues: CASSIAEDQETQYF.

By share, this clonotype counts as medium-sized. The chain joins TRBV11-3 to TRBJ1-1, with D tentatively TRBD1 (5 bases). V lost 5 bases to trimming and J lost 1 base, with 20 bases between them. Germline CDR1 SGHNT, CDR2 YENEEA. This CDR3 has 17 amino acids. The CDR3 reads CASSPPWVGPRNTEAFF. CDR3 coding DNA: TGTGCCAGCAGCCCCCCCTGGGTGGGGCCGCGGAACACTGAAGCTTTCTTT.

Relative to its sample, this clonotype is medium-sized. The chain has TRBV11-3 and TRBJ1-1, with 8 bases identical to TRBD1. Germline loops: CDR1 SGHNT, CDR2 YENEEA. CDR3 length equals 17 residues. V was pared by 6 bases and J by 2 bases, with 14 bases of the junction left unmatched. CDR3 region: CASRRDMSQGGNTEAFF. CDR3 bases: TGTGCCAGCAGGAGAGATATGTCACAGGGGGGAAACACTGAAGCTTTCTTT. The whole variable domain, filled in from reference TRBV11-3 and TRBJ1-1, reads EAGVVQSPRYKIIEKKQPVAFWCNPISGHNTLYWYLQNLGQGPELLIRYENEEAVDDSQLPKDRFSAERLKGVDSTLKIQPAELGDSAVYLCASRRDMSQGGNTEAFFGQGTRLTVV.

This clonotype is judged medium-sized. V is TRBV11-3 and J is TRBJ2-1; 8 bases align to TRBD1. Germline trimming cut 7 bases from V and 5 bases from J; bases unmatched to any gene: 10. Germline assignment: CDR1 SGHNT and CDR2 YENEEA. The CDR3 contains 15 residues. CDR3 loop: CASTTLTGANNEQFF. The CDR3 coding sequence is TGTGCCAGCACCACTCTGACAGGGGCAAACAATGAGCAGTTCTTC.

This clonotype is medium-sized within its sample. The genes are TRBV30 and TRBJ1-6; D remains unclear. The CDR3 totals 13 residues. Germline assignment: CDR1 GTSNPN and CDR2 SVGIG (reference sequence). Trimming stripped 4 bases from V and 7 bases from J, with 11 bases between. The chain's CDR3 is CAWNNGNNSPLHF. For the CDR3, the DNA is TGTGCCTGGAATAACGGTAACAATTCACCCCTCCACTTT.

This clonotype was picked up a small number of times. This chain links TRBV28 with TRBJ2-7; no definite D call. V lost 9 bases to trimming and J lost 0 bases, with 6 bases between them. CDR1 is MDHEN and CDR2 is SYDVKM in the germline V gene. The CDR3 has 11 residues. DNA of the CDR3: TGTGCCAGTTCATACTCCTACGAGCAGTACTTC. Its translation: CASSYSYEQYF.

The chain uses TRBV5-6 and TRBJ1-1, with D maybe TRBD1 (5 bases). The V end was cut by 4 bases, the J end by 8 bases, with 12 bases between. Germline V gives CDR1 SGHDT, CDR2 YYEEEE. The CDR3 runs to 12 residues. The CDR3 reads CASSNKWTEAFF. The CDR3, as DNA: TGTGCCAGCAGCAACAAATGGACAGAAGCTTTCTTT.

This clonotype is termed medium-sized. The chain employs TRBV19 and TRBJ2-7; 7 bases are a match to TRBD1. V shed 6 bases, J shed 7 bases, and the junction held 27 bases outside the gene matches. CDR1 is LNHDA and CDR2 is SQIVND in the germline V gene (reference sequence). The CDR3 extends over 19 amino acids. CDR3 bases: TGTGCCAGTAGCCTTTCCTTTCCAGGGGGAAGCGGCCGGGTTGGGGAGCAGTACTTC. Protein sequence: CASSLSFPGGSGRVGEQYF.

By sample fraction, this clonotype is large. V gene TRBV19 combines with J gene TRBJ1-6; D gene uncertain. This CDR3 region has 13 residues. Germline-derived CDR1 and CDR2 are LNHDA and SQIVND (reference sequence). Trimming cost V 3 bases and J 7 bases, with 7 bases left between them. CDR3 loop: CASSMMGNSPLHF. CDR3 sequence (DNA): TGTGCCAGTAGTATGATGGGGAATTCACCCCTCCACTTT.

This clonotype counts as medium-sized (0.01 to 0.1%). This rearrangement joins TRBV20-1 to TRBJ1-6; D remains unclear. The V gene lost 3 bases and the J gene lost 10 bases, with 13 bases spanning the gap. The CDR3 has 13 residues. The germline CDR1 and CDR2 sequences are DFQATT and SNEGSKA (reference sequence). DNA of the CDR3: TGCAGTGCTAGCCCCCCGGGTAGCTCACCCCTCCACTTT. It encodes CSASPPGSSPLHF.

Concerning this clonotype: One base away lies a much larger clone, so this may be a sequencing read error. The rearrangement links TRBV11-3 to TRBJ2-1, with a weak D call TRBD1 (6 bases). Germline values: CDR1 SGHNT, CDR2 YENEEA. This CDR3 spans 15 amino acids. V was cut by 3 bases and J by 2 bases, with 11 bases left in between. In DNA form, the CDR3 reads TGTGCCAGCAGCTTTAGCCAGGGGACCTACAATGAGCAGTTCTTC. Its protein product is CASSFSQGTYNEQFF.

By share, this clonotype counts as medium-sized. This chain connects TRBV6-6 to TRBJ2-4; a possible D gene is TRBD1 (5 bases). The CDR3 spans 13 residues. CDR1 is MNHNY, CDR2 SVGAGI, per germline (reference sequence). Trimming stripped 2 bases from V and 6 bases from J, with 8 bases between. This CDR3 is CASSYAQGNIQYF. The CDR3 region has the DNA TGTGCCAGCAGTTACGCCCAGGGAAACATTCAGTACTTC.

Sample share makes this clonotype medium-sized. The chain has TRBV6-4 and TRBJ2-2, with a tentative D call TRBD1 (6 bases). This CDR3 spans 14 amino acids. V was pared by 6 bases and J by 3 bases, with 11 bases between. From germline, CDR1 is MRHNA and CDR2 SNTAGT. In DNA, the CDR3 is TGTGCCAGCAGCCCGTACAGGGACACCGGGGAGCTGTTTTTT. Its translation: CASSPYRDTGELFF.